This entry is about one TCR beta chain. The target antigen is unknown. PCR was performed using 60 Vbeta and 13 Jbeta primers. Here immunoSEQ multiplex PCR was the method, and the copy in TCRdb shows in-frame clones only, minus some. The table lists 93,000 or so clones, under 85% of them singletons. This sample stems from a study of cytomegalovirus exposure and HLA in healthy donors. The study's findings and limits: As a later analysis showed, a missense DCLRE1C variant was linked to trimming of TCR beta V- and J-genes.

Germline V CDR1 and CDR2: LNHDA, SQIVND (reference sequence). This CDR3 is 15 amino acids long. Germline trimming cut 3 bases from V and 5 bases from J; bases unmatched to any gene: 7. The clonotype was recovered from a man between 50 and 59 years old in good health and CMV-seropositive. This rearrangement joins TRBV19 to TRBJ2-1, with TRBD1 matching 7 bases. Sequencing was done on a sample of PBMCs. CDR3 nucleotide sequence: TGTGCCAGTAGTATTCGAGGGGGCTGGAACAATGAGCAGTTCTTC. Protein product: CASSIRGGWNNEQFF.